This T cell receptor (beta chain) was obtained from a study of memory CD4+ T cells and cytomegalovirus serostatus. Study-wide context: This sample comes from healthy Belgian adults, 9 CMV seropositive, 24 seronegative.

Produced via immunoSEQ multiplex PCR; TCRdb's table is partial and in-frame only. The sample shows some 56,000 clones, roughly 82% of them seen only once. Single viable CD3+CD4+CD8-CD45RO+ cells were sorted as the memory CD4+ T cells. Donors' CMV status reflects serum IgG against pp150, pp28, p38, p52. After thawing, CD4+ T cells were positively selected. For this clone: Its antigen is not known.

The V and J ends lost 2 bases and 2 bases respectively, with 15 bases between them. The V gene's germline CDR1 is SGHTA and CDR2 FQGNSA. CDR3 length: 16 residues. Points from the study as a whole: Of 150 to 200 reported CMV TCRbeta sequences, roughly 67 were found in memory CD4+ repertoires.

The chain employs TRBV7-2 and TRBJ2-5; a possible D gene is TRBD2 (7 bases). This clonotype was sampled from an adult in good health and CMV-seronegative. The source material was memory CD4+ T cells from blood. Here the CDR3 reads CASSLSGGRSQETQYF. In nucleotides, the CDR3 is TGTGCCAGCAGCTTATCCGGGGGGCGAAGTCAAGAGACCCAGTACTTC. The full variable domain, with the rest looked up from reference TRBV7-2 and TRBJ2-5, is GAGVSQSPSNKVTEKGKDVELRCDPISGHTALYWYRQSLGQGLEFLIYFQGNSAPDKSGLPSDRFSAERTGGSVSTLTIQRTQQEDSAVYLCASSLSGGRSQETQYFGPGTRLLVL.